This is a list of T cell receptor beta chains from one sample in a study of blood T cell repertoires in COVID-19. The method was immunoSEQ multiplex PCR; TCRdb's version includes in-frame clones alone and lacks a portion of them. The sample holds about 350,000 clones, approximately 90% seen once. The sequenced sample consisted of peripheral blood. These receptors were collected from a woman aged 55-69 years with COVID-19, enrolled during active disease. Both conserved end residues are part of each CDR3. The D gene is left open where the match is weak. Clone size is not always given. Where it is, it says once, few, many or a class for expanded clones.

>TRBD2|NA|TRBJ2-2|TRBV12-5
TGTGCTAGTGGTTTGGTGGGGGAGGGGACCGGGGAGCTGTTTTTT
CASGLVGEGTGELFF
>NA|NA|TRBJ2-1|TRBV2
TGTGCCAGCAGTGGGCGGGGCAGCGCTGGATACAATGAGCAGTTCTTC
CASSGRGSAGYNEQFF
>TRBD1|NA|TRBJ1-2|TRBV11-2
TGTGCCAGCAGCTCCGGGACAGCTGCTAACTATGGCTACACCTTC
CASSSGTAANYGYTF
>NA|NA|TRBJ2-3|TRBV4-1
TGCGCCAGCAGCCAAGATCGGGGCGGGGCACCTCTGAGTTTT
CASSQDRGGAPLSF
>TRBD1|NA|TRBJ1-2|TRBV6-4
TGTGCCAGCAGCCGGGACAGGGGGCCCTATGGCTACACCTTC
CASSRDRGPYGYTF
>NA|NA|TRBJ2-2|TRBV27
TGTGCCAGCATAGTTGGGGGCATAATGGCCACCGGGGAGCTGTTTTTT
CASIVGGIMATGELFF
>TRBD1|NA|TRBJ2-1|TRBV6-5
TGTGCCAGCAGAACCGACAGGGGGAAAAACAATGAGCAGTTCTTC
CASRTDRGKNNEQFF
>NA|NA|TRBJ1-1|TRBV29-1
TGCAGCGCTTTGACTGGAGGGCCTGAAGCTTTCTTT
CSALTGGPEAFF
>NA|NA|TRBJ2-7|TRBV5-6
TGTGCCAGCAGCTTGGTAGGGGAAAGCAGGGTGTCCTACGAGCAGTACTTC
CASSLVGESRVSYEQYF
>TRBD1|NA|TRBJ2-7|TRBV5-6
TGTGCCAGCAACCTCTTAGGACAGGGGGCTCGGGAGCAGTACTTC
CASNLLGQGAREQYF
>NA|NA|TRBJ2-1|TRBV3-1/TRBV3-2
TGTGCCAGCAGCCATCTCAATGAGCAGTTCTTC
CASSHLNEQFF
>NA|NA|TRBJ1-1|TRBV5-1
TGCGCCAGCAGCTTGGCCTTGGCAGGAGGGGCTGAAGCTTTCTTT
CASSLALAGGAEAFF
>NA|NA|TRBJ2-3|TRBV5-4
TGTGCCAGCAGCTTGGATCAAGGGGTAGATACGCAGTATTTT
CASSLDQGVDTQYF
>NA|NA|TRBJ1-3|TRBV2
TGTGCCAGCATTCTGGGGGCAAATGGAAACACCATATATTTT
CASILGANGNTIYF
>TRBD2|NA|TRBJ2-1|TRBV6-6
TGTGCCAGCAGTCTGAGGGGACTAGCGGGGGGGAGCTCCTACAATGAGCAGTTCTTC
CASSLRGLAGGSSYNEQFF
>NA|NA|TRBJ2-3|TRBV3-1/TRBV3-2
TGTGCCAGCAGCCAACGCGGGACAGACACAGATACGCAGTATTTT
CASSQRGTDTDTQYF
>NA|NA|TRBJ1-2|TRBV7-8
TGTGCCAGCAGCTTAGCGGAGCAGGGGAACTATGGCTACACCTTC
CASSLAEQGNYGYTF
>TRBD1|NA|TRBJ1-2|TRBV30
TGTGCCTGGAGTGGGGACAGGGGGAACTATGGCTACACCTTC
CAWSGDRGNYGYTF
>NA|NA|TRBJ1-2|TRBV7-8
TGTGCCAGCAGCCTAACCTCGATAGGGGACTATGGCTACACCTTC
CASSLTSIGDYGYTF
>TRBD2|NA|TRBJ2-5|TRBV7-8
TGTGCCAGCAGCTTATCCCAAGCGGGGGTTACCGGGTGGGAGACCCAGTACTTC
CASSLSQAGVTGWETQYF
>TRBD1|NA|TRBJ1-2|TRBV7-8
TGTGCCAGCAGCCGAGACAGGGACTATGGCTACACCTTC
CASSRDRDYGYTF
>NA|NA|TRBJ2-1|TRBV4-2
TGTGCCAGCAGCCAAGAACTTTTGAGCGGGCTCGGGTCGTACAATGAGCAGTTCTTC
CASSQELLSGLGSYNEQFF
>NA|NA|TRBJ1-2|TRBV28
TGTGCCACTACAGGTGACTATGGCTACACCTTC
CATTGDYGYTF
>TRBD1|few|TRBJ1-3|TRBV9
TGTGCCAGCAGCGCCACAGGGGGCGGTTCTGGAAACACCATATATTTT
CASSATGGGSGNTIYF
>NA|NA|TRBJ2-7|TRBV11-2
TGTGCCAGCAGCTTAGTGCGACAGGGAGGCGAGCAGTACTTC
CASSLVRQGGEQYF
>TRBD1|NA|TRBJ1-5|TRBV7-9
TGTGCCAGCAGCCCACCAGGGGGAGGCAATCAGCCCCAGCATTTT
CASSPPGGGNQPQHF
>NA|NA|TRBJ1-2|TRBV28
TGTGCCAGCAGTTTAGTCGGGTGGGGGGATTATGGCTACACCTTC
CASSLVGWGDYGYTF
>NA|NA|TRBJ2-2|TRBV7-9
TGTGCCAGCAGCTTGGTCTTTTCGAGGCAGCCTCCGAACACCGGGGAGCTGTTTTTT
CASSLVFSRQPPNTGELFF
>NA|NA|TRBJ1-4|TRBV7-9
TGTGCCAGCAGCTTTGGACAGCGGAATGAAAAACTGTTTTTT
CASSFGQRNEKLFF
>TRBD1|NA|TRBJ2-1|TRBV18
TGTGCCAGCTCATTGACAGGGTCCAATGAGCAGTTCTTC
CASSLTGSNEQFF
>TRBD1|NA|TRBJ2-3|TRBV5-1
TGCGCCAGCAGCTTGGGACAGGGAAACACAGATACGCAGTATTTT
CASSLGQGNTDTQYF
>TRBD1|NA|TRBJ2-7|TRBV7-9
TGTGCCAGCAGCCGGGGACAGTTCTACGAGCAGTACTTC
CASSRGQFYEQYF
>TRBD2|NA|TRBJ2-3|TRBV6-1
TGTGCCAGCAGTGTCTTAGCGGGGGGACTCATAGATACGCAGTATTTT
CASSVLAGGLIDTQYF
>NA|NA|TRBJ1-6|TRBV19
TGTGCCAGTGGCTTGGGGCACCCGGAAAATTCACCCCTCCACTTT
CASGLGHPENSPLHF
>NA|NA|TRBJ1-2|TRBV30
TGTGCCTGGAGTCTAAATATCTATGGCTACACCTTC
CAWSLNIYGYTF
>NA|NA|TRBJ1-1|TRBV7-2
TGTGCCAGCAGCTTAGTCCAGGGTGTTGAAGCTTTCTTT
CASSLVQGVEAFF
>NA|NA|TRBJ1-2|TRBV6-6
TGTGCCAGCACCCCTGGCGGGGGAAACTATGGCTACACCTTC
CASTPGGGNYGYTF
>TRBD1|NA|TRBJ2-5|TRBV7-2
TGTGCCAGCAGCCTGCAGGGGGCCGGCCTGAGTTGGACCCAGTACTTC
CASSLQGAGLSWTQYF
>TRBD1|NA|TRBJ2-7|TRBV5-6
TGTGCCAGCAGCTCGTCGACAGGGAGCTCCTACGAGCAGTACTTC
CASSSSTGSSYEQYF
>NA|NA|TRBJ1-2|TRBV4-2
TGTGCCAGCAGCCAGACAGGTGATAACTATGGCTACACCTTC
CASSQTGDNYGYTF
>NA|NA|TRBJ1-6|TRBV19
TGTGCCAGTAGTGTGAACAGGGACAATAATTCACCCCTCCACTTT
CASSVNRDNNSPLHF
>NA|NA|TRBJ2-2|TRBV14
TGTGCCAGCAGCCAAGATCTTCGAGGCACCGGGGAGCTGTTTTTT
CASSQDLRGTGELFF
>NA|NA|TRBJ1-1|TRBV5-1
TGCGCCAGCAGCCCTACGGCAGGTGGGAACACTGAAGCTTTCTTT
CASSPTAGGNTEAFF
>TRBD2|NA|TRBJ2-3|TRBV7-9
TGTGCCAGCAGCTCCCCCCAGCGGGGGCCTTACACAGATACGCAGTATTTT
CASSSPQRGPYTDTQYF
>NA|few|TRBJ1-1|TRBV7-8
TGTGCCAGCAGCACCGAAATGGGGGCGACTGAAGCTTTCTTT
CASSTEMGATEAFF
>NA|once|TRBJ2-5|TRBV5-6
TGTGCCAGCAGCCCCCCTTGGAGCCAAGAGACCCAGTACTTC
CASSPPWSQETQYF
>NA|NA|TRBJ1-2|TRBV2
TGTGCCAGCAAACCCCCAACAGGGCCGGAGGCCTATGGCTACACCTTC
CASKPPTGPEAYGYTF
>NA|few|TRBJ1-5|TRBV2
TGTGCCAGCAGTGCCGCGGGGGGGGCTCGGCAGCCCCAGCATTTT
CASSAAGGARQPQHF
>TRBD1|NA|TRBJ2-7|TRBV5-1
TGCGCCAGCAGCTCGACAGGGGGTTCGTACGAGCAGTACTTC
CASSSTGGSYEQYF
>NA|NA|TRBJ1-3|TRBV13
TGTGCCAGCAGCTCGGACACGGCGGGAAACACCATATATTTT
CASSSDTAGNTIYF
>TRBD1|NA|TRBJ1-3|TRBV5-1
TGCGCCAGCAGCTTGGGGGACAGGGGCGCGGACACCATATATTTT
CASSLGDRGADTIYF
>NA|NA|TRBJ2-5|TRBV27
TGTGCCAGCAGTCCAGGTCCCGCCGCGACCCAGTACTTC
CASSPGPAATQYF
>NA|NA|TRBJ1-5|TRBV12-1
TGTGCCCCCCTGTCCTATTCAGGGGGAAATCAGCCCCAGCATTTT
CAPLSYSGGNQPQHF
>NA|NA|TRBJ1-1|TRBV3-1/TRBV3-2
TGTGCCAGCAGCCAAGAAGGGGGGGCGAACACTGAAGCTTTCTTT
CASSQEGGANTEAFF
>TRBD1|NA|TRBJ2-2|TRBV6-5
TGTGCCAGTTGGAGGGACAGGGGCACCGGGGAGCTGTTTTTT
CASWRDRGTGELFF
>NA|NA|TRBJ2-1|TRBV5-5
TGTGCCAGCAGCTTGGAACAGCATGAGCAGTTCTTC
CASSLEQHEQFF
>NA|NA|TRBJ2-5|TRBV19
TGTGCCAGTACCAGGGCAGTCGGACGGACCCAGTACTTC
CASTRAVGRTQYF
>TRBD1|NA|TRBJ1-1|TRBV19
TGTGCCAGTAGTACCCTCACAGGGGGCACTGAAGCTTTCTTT
CASSTLTGGTEAFF